This TCR beta chain was recorded in a study of cytomegalovirus exposure and HLA in healthy donors. The PCR employed 60 Vbeta primers together with 13 Jbeta primers. Profiled with immunoSEQ multiplex PCR; TCRdb holds only in-frame clones, not every one. Here the sample spans around 190,000 clones, roughly 80% being singletons. Study conclusions and caveats: The classifier was said to identify cytomegalovirus status with high specificity and sensitivity. Later on, a genetic analysis was performed. It linked a missense variant in DCLRE1C with V- and J-gene trimming of TCR beta. Researchers reported in a later analysis that common viral pathogens appeared linked to several top clusters.

As concerns this clone: Antigen specificity is unknown.

This CDR3 has 13 residues. Germline V gene lookup returns CDR1 LNHDA and CDR2 SQIVND (reference sequence). V was pared by 5 bases and J by 9 bases, with 7 bases of the junction left unmatched. The TCR comes from a woman aged 25-40 years in good health and CMV-seropositive. V is TRBV19 and J is TRBJ2-1; the match to TRBD2 covers 7 bases. Sequences were obtained from PBMCs. The CDR3 DNA sequence: TGTGCCAGTAGTCAAGGACTAGTGGGTGAGCAGTTCTTC. Residues: CASSQGLVGEQFF.